The rows below give T cell receptor beta chains drawn from one sample of a study of identical twins. TCRdb itself ran the 5' RACE reads through MiXCR, one entry per CDR3 protein. The table lists approximately 500,000 distinct CDR3 sequences, approximately 24% of them singletons, with around 3% in the top ten. The sample also formed part of further work on T cells expressing NK-cell markers.

The sequencing input was CD4+ T cells sorted from blood. Receptors originate from a woman younger than 35 in good health. The CDR3 runs from the conserved cysteine through the conserved F or W. The D gene is left open where the match is weak. Expanded clones get a size class; other rows say once, few or many, or leave the size out.

d_call j_call clone_size v_call cdr3_aa cdr3_nt
TRBD2 TRBJ2-1 - TRBV11-2 CASSYLAGEGNEQFF TGTGCCAGCAGCTATCTAGCGGGAGAGGGGAATGAGCAGTTCTTC
TRBD1 TRBJ1-5 few TRBV10-2 CASSGTGRQPQHF TGCGCCAGCTCCGGGACAGGGAGACAGCCCCAGCATTTT
- TRBJ2-7 - TRBV20-1 CSAVTGGVPYEQYF TGCAGTGCTGTGACAGGAGGGGTCCCCTACGAGCAGTACTTC
- TRBJ1-6 few TRBV12-3/TRBV12-4 CASSLYIKPSPLHF TGTGCCAGCAGTTTATACATTAAGCCTTCACCCCTCCACTTT
- TRBJ2-5 - TRBV2 CASGNGGWETQYF TGTGCCAGCGGAAACGGTGGGTGGGAGACCCAGTACTTC
- TRBJ2-5 few TRBV20-1 CSAQKGQGDETQYF TGCAGTGCCCAAAAGGGGCAGGGAGACGAGACCCAGTACTTC
- TRBJ2-1 - TRBV6-2/TRBV6-3 CASTRRGYNEQFF TGTGCCAGCACCCGGCGGGGTTACAATGAGCAGTTCTTC
- TRBJ1-3 few TRBV12-3/TRBV12-4 CASSLRGANTIYF TGTGCCAGCAGTCTTAGGGGGGCGAACACCATATATTTT
TRBD1 TRBJ2-3 - TRBV6-5 CASSYWGQGGDTQYF TGTGCCAGCAGTTACTGGGGACAGGGGGGAGATACGCAGTATTTT
TRBD1 TRBJ2-2 few TRBV29-1 CSAMTGANTGELFF TGCAGCGCCATGACAGGGGCGAACACCGGGGAGCTGTTTTTT
TRBD2 TRBJ2-2 - TRBV12-3/TRBV12-4 CATRAGVNTGELFF TGTGCCACCCGAGCGGGAGTTAACACCGGGGAGCTGTTTTTT
TRBD1 TRBJ2-7 - TRBV7-9 CASSLSGTGLYEQYF TGTGCCAGCAGCTTAAGTGGGACAGGACTCTACGAGCAGTACTTC
TRBD1 TRBJ2-7 once TRBV5-1 CASSLYRTGAYEQYF TGCGCCAGCAGCTTGTATCGGACAGGGGCCTACGAGCAGTACTTC
- TRBJ2-1 - TRBV10-3 CAIGRGPSSYNEQFF TGTGCCATCGGCCGGGGACCGAGCTCCTACAATGAGCAGTTCTTC
- TRBJ2-3 - TRBV29-1 CSVALRLVLGPDTQYF TGCAGCGTTGCTTTGAGACTAGTTTTGGGTCCAGATACGCAGTATTTT
- TRBJ2-2 few TRBV3-1 CASSQVEGELFF TGTGCCAGCAGCCAAGTGGAGGGGGAGCTGTTTTTT
- TRBJ2-7 - TRBV27 CASSKPGRYEQYF TGTGCCAGCAGTAAACCCGGACGGTACGAGCAGTACTTC
- TRBJ2-5 many TRBV20-1 CSARVPTLSGETQYF TGCAGTGCTAGAGTTCCCACTCTTAGCGGCGAGACCCAGTACTTC
- TRBJ2-1 - TRBV6-2/TRBV6-3 CASSSLAGHEQFF TGTGCCAGCAGTTCGCTTGCTGGGCATGAGCAGTTCTTC
TRBD2 TRBJ2-3 - TRBV27 CASSPGGALTDTQYF TGTGCCAGCAGTCCCGGGGGGGCCCTTACAGATACGCAGTATTTT
TRBD1 TRBJ2-2 - TRBV15 CATSRGGTGPTGELFF TGTGCCACCAGCAGGGGTGGGACAGGGCCCACCGGGGAGCTGTTTTTT
- TRBJ2-3 - TRBV5-1 CASSLRPFDPMVTDTQYF TGCGCCAGCAGCTTGCGCCCGTTCGACCCCATGGTTACAGATACGCAGTATTTT
TRBD2 TRBJ2-3 many TRBV5-1 CASSFGLAGLTDTQYF TGCGCCAGCAGCTTTGGACTAGCGGGACTCACAGATACGCAGTATTTT
- TRBJ2-6 - TRBV5-8 CASPPRHGGANVLTF TGTGCCAGCCCCCCCCGGCACGGTGGGGCCAACGTCCTGACTTTC
- TRBJ1-5 few TRBV5-5 CASSFMDPGNQPQHF TGTGCCAGCAGCTTCATGGACCCGGGCAATCAGCCCCAGCATTTT
- TRBJ2-2 few TRBV5-6 CASSFVAPQSKGGELFF TGTGCCAGCAGCTTCGTGGCACCGCAGAGTAAGGGCGGGGAGCTGTTTTTT
- TRBJ2-7 - TRBV18 CAGSPGSYEQYF TGTGCCGGCAGCCCAGGTTCCTACGAGCAGTACTTC
TRBD1 TRBJ1-6 - TRBV9 CASSVGRDRVSPLHF TGTGCCAGCAGCGTGGGGCGGGACAGGGTCTCACCCCTCCACTTT
TRBD1 TRBJ2-7 - TRBV6-1 CASSSRDRVTYEQYF TGTGCCAGCAGCAGTCGGGACAGGGTAACCTACGAGCAGTACTTC
TRBD2 TRBJ2-5 few TRBV5-1 CASSFLTSGIQETQYF TGCGCCAGCAGCTTTTTGACTAGCGGGATCCAAGAGACCCAGTACTTC
- TRBJ2-7 - TRBV5-1 CASSFSGKHSYEQYF TGCGCCAGCAGCTTTTCAGGGAAGCACTCCTACGAGCAGTACTTC
- TRBJ2-5 - TRBV4-2 CASSQDNWRGRETQYF TGTGCCAGCAGCCAAGATAATTGGAGGGGTCGAGAGACCCAGTACTTC
- TRBJ2-3 few TRBV7-2 CASSQGAGLTDTQYF TGTGCCAGCAGCCAAGGCGCAGGGTTGACAGATACGCAGTATTTT
TRBD2 TRBJ2-7 - TRBV6-1 CASKLAGGGYEQYF TGTGCCAGCAAACTAGCGGGAGGGGGTTACGAGCAGTACTTC
- TRBJ2-3 once TRBV24-1 CATSDPGGRTDTQYF TGTGCCACCAGTGACCCCGGGGGCCGTACAGATACGCAGTATTTT
- TRBJ1-1 few TRBV5-5 CASSWGPPRTEAFF TGTGCCAGCAGCTGGGGACCCCCGAGGACTGAAGCTTTCTTT
- TRBJ2-1 - TRBV7-2 CASSHTRTEQFF TGTGCCAGCAGCCACACTAGAACTGAGCAGTTCTTC
- TRBJ2-3 many TRBV12-3/TRBV12-4 CASTSIGGSTDTQYF TGTGCCAGCACTTCAATCGGCGGGAGCACAGATACGCAGTATTTT
- TRBJ1-3 few TRBV5-1 CASSLNRDGNTIYF TGCGCCAGCAGCTTGAACAGGGATGGAAACACCATATATTTT
TRBD1 TRBJ1-2 - TRBV12-3/TRBV12-4 CASSSRDRAYGYTF TGTGCCAGCAGTTCCCGGGACAGGGCCTATGGCTACACCTTC
- TRBJ2-5 few TRBV7-9 CASSLETGKETQYF TGTGCCAGCAGCTTAGAGACAGGAAAAGAGACCCAGTACTTC
TRBD2 TRBJ2-3 - TRBV20-1 CSAAGGPGDTQYF TGCAGTGCCGCGGGAGGACCCGGGGATACGCAGTATTTT
TRBD2 TRBJ2-3 - TRBV6-1 CASTLPQAGGRRDTQYF TGTGCCAGCACCCTACCCCAAGCGGGGGGCAGGAGAGATACGCAGTATTTT
- TRBJ2-2 - TRBV7-2 CASSYLGGGSTGELFF TGTGCCAGCAGCTATCTAGGCGGAGGTTCAACCGGGGAGCTGTTTTTT
TRBD2 TRBJ2-5 few TRBV6-5 CASSYGSGGGETQYF TGTGCCAGCAGTTACGGGTCGGGAGGTGGAGAGACCCAGTACTTC
TRBD1 TRBJ1-2 - TRBV9 CASSLGTGKGYTF TGTGCCAGCAGCCTGGGGACAGGGAAAGGCTACACCTTC